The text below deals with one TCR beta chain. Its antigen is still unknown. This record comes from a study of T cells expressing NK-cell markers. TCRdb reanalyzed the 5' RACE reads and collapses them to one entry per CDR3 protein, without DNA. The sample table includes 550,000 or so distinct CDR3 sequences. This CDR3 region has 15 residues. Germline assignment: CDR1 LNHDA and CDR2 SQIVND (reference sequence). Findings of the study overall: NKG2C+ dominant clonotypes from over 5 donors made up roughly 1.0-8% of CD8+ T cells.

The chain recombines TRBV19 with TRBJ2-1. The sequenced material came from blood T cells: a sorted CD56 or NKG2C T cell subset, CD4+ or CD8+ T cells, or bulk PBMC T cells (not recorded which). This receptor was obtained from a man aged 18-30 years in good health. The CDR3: CASSMIPVSYNEQFF.